A single sample is the source of the 30 T cell receptor beta chains below, sequenced in a study of identifying expanded T cells in peripheral blood. Using immunoSEQ multiplex PCR, the repertoire was profiled, and TCRdb retains in-frame clones only, with some absent. In the table there are around 100,000 clones, about 89% of which are singletons. Material: blood. These receptors were taken from a person aged 18 to 75 in good health.

For this clone: Other DNA sequences in the sample encode the same CDR3. The V and J genes are TRBV7-9 and TRBJ2-7, with D uncertain. CDR1 is SEHNR, CDR2 FQNEAQ, per germline (reference sequence). Trimming left V 3 bases short and J 4 bases short, with 13 bases between. This CDR3 has 14 amino acids. The CDR3 sequence: CASSLTGVTYEQYF. As DNA, the CDR3 is TGTGCCAGCAGCTTGACGGGTGTTACTTACGAGCAGTACTTC.

The chain recombines TRBV19 with TRBJ2-5; TRBD1 might be the D (5 bases). The CDR3 runs 13 residues. V was trimmed by 3 bases and J by 3 bases, leaving 8 bases between them. The germline CDR1 and CDR2 sequences are LNHDA and SQIVND (reference sequence). The CDR3 region is CASSIGREETQYF. In DNA form, the CDR3 reads TGTGCCAGTAGTATTGGCAGGGAAGAGACCCAGTACTTC.

The chain has TRBV21-1 and TRBJ2-7; the D call in the table, TRBD2, was not verified against the DNA. TRBV21-1 is labeled a pseudogene. The CDR3 is 13 residues long. The CDR3 nucleotides are TGTGCCAGCAGCAAAGGCACTACCTACGAGCAGTACTTC. Its translation: CASSKGTTYEQYF.

The genes are TRBV19 and TRBJ1-2, with TRBD1 identical over 9 bases. This CDR3 has 15 residues. Germline CDR1 LNHDA, CDR2 SQIVND (reference sequence). J lost 2 bases, V lost 5 bases, and 6 bases had no gene match. This CDR3 is CASSFSTGGNYGYTF. The CDR3 nucleotides read TGTGCCAGTAGTTTTTCGACAGGGGGGAACTATGGCTACACCTTC.

This chain connects TRBV7-2 to TRBJ2-2; TRBD2 is a possible D gene (5 bases). The CDR3 sequence is 17 residues long. Germline V gene data show CDR1 as SGHTA and CDR2 as FQGNSA. Between the trimmed V and J ends, which lost 3 bases and 6 bases, there was a span of 20 bases. Written as DNA, the CDR3 is TGTGCCAGCAGCTTCAGGACTGGTGGGCCCGGACCCGGGGAGCTGTTTTTT. Translated: CASSFRTGGPGPGELFF.

The chain combines TRBV2 with TRBJ1-4, with D possibly being TRBD1 (5 bases). The germline V and J ends were trimmed by 0 bases and 9 bases, with 14 bases remaining between them. CDR3 length: 15 amino acids. Germline lookup yields CDR1 SNHLY and CDR2 FYNNEI. The DNA for the CDR3 is TGTGCCAGCAGTGAAGCGGGGGACCGGCCTAAAAAACTGTTTTTT. Its translation: CASSEAGDRPKKLFF.

This clone occurred once. The J gene is TRBJ1-1, the V gene TRBV6-6; the match to TRBD1 covers 9 bases. V dropped 6 bases and J dropped 7; count of bases not matched to a gene: 9. The CDR3 has 14 residues. CDR1 and CDR2 from the germline V gene are MNHNY and SVGAGI (reference sequence). The CDR3: CASSPQGAGGEAFF. CDR3 in DNA: TGTGCCAGCAGCCCACAGGGGGCAGGTGGTGAAGCTTTCTTT.

V usage is TRBV7-9 and J usage is TRBJ2-7, with D uncertain. The CDR3 length is 14 residues. In germline, CDR1 is SEHNR, CDR2 FQNEAQ (reference sequence). Trimming cost V 5 bases and J 3 bases, with 14 bases left between them. CDR3 residues: CASSQVLGDYEQYF. The CDR3 DNA sequence: TGTGCCAGCAGCCAGGTGCTAGGCGACTACGAGCAGTACTTC.

The rearrangement uses TRBV4-3 and TRBJ2-3, with D perhaps assigned TRBD1 or TRBD2 (5 bases each). Germline CDR1 LGHNA, CDR2 YSLEER. V lost 3 bases, J lost 0 bases, and 10 bases lay in between. The CDR3 consists of 15 residues. Here the CDR3 reads CASSHRDPSTDTQYF. The CDR3 coding sequence is TGCGCCAGCAGCCACCGGGACCCCAGCACAGATACGCAGTATTTT.

This chain uses TRBV7-9 with TRBJ1-2, with TRBD1 matching 9 bases. This CDR3 has 16 amino acids. Germline V lookup: CDR1 SEHNR, CDR2 FQNEAQ (reference sequence). The V gene end was trimmed by 4 bases and the J gene end by 7 bases; junction bases not matched to a gene: 13. This chain's CDR3 is CASSSYGTGKISGYTF. The CDR3, as DNA: TGTGCCAGCAGCTCCTACGGGACAGGGAAGATTAGTGGCTACACCTTC. Supplemented by reference TRBV7-9 and TRBJ1-2, the full variable domain reads DTGVSQNPRHKITKRGQNVTFRCDPISEHNRLYWYRQTLGQGPEFLTYFQNEAQLEKSRLLSDRFSAERPKGSFSTLEIQRTEQGDSAMYLCASSSYGTGKISGYTFGSGTRLTVV.

The chain employs TRBV11-2 and TRBJ1-5, with 9 bases lining up with TRBD1. Germline lookup yields CDR1 SGHAT and CDR2 FQNNGV. There are 14 residues in the CDR3. The trim removed 4 bases at V and 10 bases at J, leaving 8 bases unmatched. The CDR3 here is CASSSGTGKSPQHF. The CDR3 bases are TGTGCCAGCAGCTCAGGGACAGGGAAATCCCCCCAGCATTTT.

This clone was seen a single time. The V gene is TRBV6-5, the J gene TRBJ1-2; the D gene is possibly TRBD1 (5 bases). CDR1 is MNHEY, CDR2 SVGAGI, per germline. This CDR3 has 12 residues. The V end was cut by 5 bases, the J end by 5 bases, with 9 bases between. CDR3 sequence (DNA): TGTGCCAGCAGTACCAGACAGTATGGCTACACCTTC. It codes for CASSTRQYGYTF.

This clone was found once. The chain recombines TRBV5-6 with TRBJ2-3; 11 nucleotides match TRBD2. The CDR3 spans 16 residues. The trim removed 1 base at V and 6 bases at J, leaving 7 bases unmatched. Germline CDR1 SGHDT, CDR2 YYEEEE. CDR3 protein: CASSLRRLAGSDTQYF. The CDR3 nucleotides read TGTGCCAGCAGCTTGAGGAGACTAGCGGGGTCGGATACGCAGTATTTT.

The chain links TRBV7-8 to TRBJ2-7, with D perhaps TRBD1 (6 bases). Germline CDR1 is SGHVS and CDR2 is FQNEAQ. CDR3 size: 13 residues. V was clipped by 7 bases and J by 9 bases, with 19 bases between them. The DNA of the CDR3 is TGTGCCAGCACCCATACGACAGGCAAAGGGCAGTACTTC. Translated, it gives CASTHTTGKGQYF.

This sequence joins TRBV29-1 and TRBJ2-7, with 7 nucleotides matching TRBD1. The CDR3 totals 14 residues. Germline lookup yields CDR1 SQVTM and CDR2 ANQGSEA. J lost 2 bases, V lost 5 bases, and 9 bases had no gene match. The CDR3 is CSVSTGAPTYEQYF. In nucleotides, the CDR3 is TGCAGCGTTTCAACAGGGGCCCCGACCTACGAGCAGTACTTC.

The chain couples TRBV29-1 to TRBJ2-3, with 8 bases that match TRBD1. V was clipped by 6 bases and J by 4 bases; unmatched bases: 12. The CDR3 runs 15 residues. Per germline, CDR1 SQVTM and CDR2 ANQGSEA. The CDR3 coding sequence is TGCAGCGTAGGACCGACCACAGGGGGGTCAGATACGCAGTATTTT. Translation: CSVGPTTGGSDTQYF.

This rearrangement joins TRBV4-2 to TRBJ2-2, with D perhaps given as TRBD1 or TRBD2 (5 bases each). There are 19 residues in the CDR3. Looked up from germline, CDR1 is LGHNA and CDR2 is YNFKEQ. V lost 0 bases and J lost 3, with 20 bases in between. This CDR3 is CASSQDSEVTGPHTGELFF. DNA for the CDR3: TGTGCCAGCAGCCAAGATTCGGAGGTAACGGGACCCCACACCGGGGAGCTGTTTTTT.

The table lists this clone with a few counts. J is TRBJ1-6 and V is TRBV30; D is unresolved. Germline CDR1 and CDR2: GTSNPN and SVGIG (reference sequence). This CDR3 spans 13 amino acids. Deletions cut 1 base from V and 10 bases from J, with 11 bases between. The CDR3 loop is CAWSATLRSPLHF. DNA of the CDR3: TGTGCCTGGAGTGCTACGCTCCGGTCACCCCTCCACTTT.

The V call is TRBV11-2, the J call TRBJ1-2; 8 positions match TRBD1. The CDR3 extends over 16 amino acids. Germline-derived CDR1 and CDR2 are SGHAT and FQNNGV. The J segment lost 2 bases and the V segment lost 1 base, leaving 6 bases of the junction unmatched. The CDR3 DNA sequence: TGTGCCAGCAGCTTAGTGGGAGGGACAGGCAACTATGGCTACACCTTC. Amino acids: CASSLVGGTGNYGYTF.

The V call is TRBV28, the J call TRBJ2-7, with D possibly being TRBD2 (5 bases). Trimming pared 7 bases from V and 2 bases from J, leaving 18 bases between. This CDR3 contains 15 residues. Germline V gene data show CDR1 as MDHEN and CDR2 as SYDVKM. The CDR3 sequence is CASNDPVGVPYEQYF. In DNA, the CDR3 is TGTGCCAGCAACGACCCCGTGGGAGTTCCCTACGAGCAGTACTTC. Complete variable domain (other parts from reference TRBV28 and TRBJ2-7): DVKVTQSSRYLVKRTGEKVFLECVQDMDHENMFWYRQDPGLGLRLIYFSYDVKMKEKGDIPEGYSVSREKKERFSLILESASTNQTSMYLCASNDPVGVPYEQYFGPGTRLTVT.

This clone has a single count. J is TRBJ2-4 and V is TRBV13; 8 nucleotides line up with TRBD1. V shed 4 bases and J 1 base; nucleotides not matched to a gene: 6. The CDR3 contains 16 residues. The germline V gene has CDR1 PRHDT and CDR2 FYEKMQ (reference sequence). CDR3 protein: CASSSQGAAAKNIQYF. Here the CDR3 DNA reads TGTGCCAGCAGCTCTCAGGGGGCTGCGGCCAAAAACATTCAGTACTTC.

This clone was detected only a few times. The chain carries TRBV27 and TRBJ1-5, with D perhaps TRBD1 (5 bases). V was shortened by 4 bases and J by 2 bases, with 18 bases between the two germline ends. The CDR3 is 17 residues long. Germline CDR1 is MNHEY and CDR2 is SMNVEV (reference sequence). CDR3 DNA sequence: TGTGCCAGCAGTTCGGACTGGGGCAAATCGGGCAATCAGCCCCAGCATTTT. It codes for CASSSDWGKSGNQPQHF.

The J gene is TRBJ1-2, the V gene TRBV21-1; TRBD1, the table's D call, was not compared with the DNA. TRBV21-1 is a pseudogene segment. CDR3 length: 19 amino acids. The CDR3 loop is CASSRPLPGQGAKARGYTF. The CDR3 nucleotides are TGTGCCAGCAGCAGGCCTCTTCCGGGACAGGGGGCGAAAGCTCGGGGCTACACCTTC.

V gene TRBV7-9 combines with J gene TRBJ1-5; D might be TRBD1 (5 bases). Germline values: CDR1 SEHNR, CDR2 FQNEAQ (reference sequence). The CDR3 covers 16 residues. V was clipped by 4 bases and J by 4 bases, with 17 bases between them. CDR3 sequence: CASSSGTETGNQPQHF. Here the CDR3 DNA reads TGTGCCAGCAGCTCAGGGACGGAGACGGGAAATCAGCCCCAGCATTTT.

The J gene is TRBJ2-1, the V gene TRBV6-6, with D maybe TRBD2 (5 bases). Trimming took off 3 bases at V and 3 bases at J, with 12 bases between the two ends. Germline V lookup: CDR1 MNHNY, CDR2 SVGAGI (reference sequence). The CDR3 sequence is 15 residues long. DNA for the CDR3: TGTGCCAGCAGTTATGGAGGTGCCAACTACAATGAGCAGTTCTTC. It translates to CASSYGGANYNEQFF.

This rearrangement joins TRBV28 to TRBJ2-7; D may be TRBD2 (6 bases). V shed 7 bases and J shed 0 bases, with 13 bases lying between them. CDR1 is MDHEN and CDR2 is SYDVKM in the germline V gene. The CDR3 spans 14 residues. CDR3 coding DNA: TGTGCCAGCACCTCGGTCGGGAGCTCCTACGAGCAGTACTTC. Encoded protein: CASTSVGSSYEQYF.

The chain couples TRBV7-8 to TRBJ2-1; D unresolved. V lost 5 bases, J lost 0 bases, and 8 bases lay in between. CDR3 length: 14 residues. CDR1 SGHVS and CDR2 FQNEAQ come from the germline V gene. CDR3 bases: TGTGCCAGCAGCAGTACTATCTCCTACAATGAGCAGTTCTTC. Protein sequence: CASSSTISYNEQFF.

The chain has TRBV18 and TRBJ2-7; maybe TRBD1 (6 bases). Germline loops: CDR1 KGHSH, CDR2 LQKENI. V lost 3 bases and J 0 bases, leaving 9 bases between the germline ends. The CDR3 is made up of 14 amino acids. For the CDR3, the DNA is TGTGCCAGCTCACCTTCGGACAGCTCCTACGAGCAGTACTTC. Amino acid sequence: CASSPSDSSYEQYF.

The J gene is TRBJ2-2, the V gene TRBV9; no firm D call. Germline CDR1 SGDLS, CDR2 YYNGEE. The CDR3 has 16 residues. Trimming shortened V by 3 bases and J by 1 base, and 13 bases separated the two germline ends. In DNA form, the CDR3 reads TGTGCCAGCAGCGCCCCGGGCGGAGTGAACACCGGGGAGCTGTTTTTT. Translating it yields CASSAPGGVNTGELFF.

This chain joins TRBV7-2 and TRBJ2-7; 9 bases agree with TRBD2. The germline CDR1 and CDR2 sequences are SGHTA and FQGNSA. V was pared by 3 bases and J by 7 bases, with 10 bases of the junction left unmatched. CDR3 size: 15 residues. The CDR3 DNA sequence: TGTGCCAGCAGCTTTGTTGCGGGGGGGCCGGGGGAGCAGTACTTC. As protein: CASSFVAGGPGEQYF.